This TCR beta chain is from a study of CD8 T cells in ankylosing spondylitis. Study-level points and caveats: Significant enrichment of disease-linked clones was reportedly seen in matched ankylosing spondylitis synovial fluid. Past studies reported some motif variants in reactive arthritis synovial fluid and blood.

MiXCR was run by TCRdb on the 5' RACE reads, yielding one entry per CDR3 protein. Among about 36,000 distinct CDR3 sequences listed, around 15% were seen once. This clonotype has a handful of counts. Antigen: not known. The CDR3 extends over 12 amino acids. Trimming shortened V by 4 bases and J by 6 bases, and 10 bases separated the two germline ends. Germline V lookup: CDR1 LGHNA, CDR2 YNFKEQ. The gene calls are TRBV4-2 and TRBJ2-7; D not resolved. The sequence derives from a male donor with ankylosing spondylitis. Sequencing input: synovial fluid, either unsorted or a sorted T cell fraction (not recorded which). CDR3 coding DNA: TGTGCCAGCAGCCCACACGGTGCCGAGCAGTACTTC. Encoded protein: CASSPHGAEQYF.